The following is a T cell receptor (beta chain) sequence with its context. The antigen is unknown. Primers included in the PCR were 60 Vbeta and 13 Jbeta primers. Some clones are missing from TCRdb's copy, which holds only in-frame ones; the method was immunoSEQ multiplex PCR. The data show 120,000 to 150,000 clones, roughly three quarters seen once. This specimen belongs to a study of cytomegalovirus exposure and HLA in healthy donors. Broader study findings: The records held CMV serostatus as the only immune exposure information. Fewer N-insertions (relative to the approximately 670-donor mean) were reportedly seen in an Asian-associated ancestry cluster in a later analysis.

This receptor was obtained from a male donor in good health and CMV-seronegative. The sequencing sample was made of PBMCs.

DNA of the CDR3: TGTGCCAGCACAGGGGATTCCTACGAGCAGTACTTC. This gives the protein CASTGDSYEQYF. V and J are TRBV2 and TRBJ2-7; D is possibly TRBD1 (6 bases). Trimming stripped 7 bases from V and 1 base from J, with 8 bases between. CDR1 and CDR2 (germline): SNHLY, FYNNEI. The CDR3 contains 12 residues.